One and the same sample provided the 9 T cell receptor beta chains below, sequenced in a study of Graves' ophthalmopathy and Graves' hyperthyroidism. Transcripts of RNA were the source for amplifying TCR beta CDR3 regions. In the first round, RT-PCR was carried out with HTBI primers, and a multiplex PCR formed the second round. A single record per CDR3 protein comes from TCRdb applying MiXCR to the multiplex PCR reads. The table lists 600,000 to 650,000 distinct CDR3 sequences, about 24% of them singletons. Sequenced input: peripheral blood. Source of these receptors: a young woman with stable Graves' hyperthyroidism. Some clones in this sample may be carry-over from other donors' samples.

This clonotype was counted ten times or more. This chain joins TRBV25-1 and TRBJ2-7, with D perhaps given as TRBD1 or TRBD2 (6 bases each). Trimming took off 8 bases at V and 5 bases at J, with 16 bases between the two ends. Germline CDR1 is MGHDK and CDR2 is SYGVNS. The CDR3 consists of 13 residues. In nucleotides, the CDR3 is TGTGCCAGCTCCGTTGAGGGGGGACACGAGCAGTACTTC. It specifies CASSVEGGHEQYF.

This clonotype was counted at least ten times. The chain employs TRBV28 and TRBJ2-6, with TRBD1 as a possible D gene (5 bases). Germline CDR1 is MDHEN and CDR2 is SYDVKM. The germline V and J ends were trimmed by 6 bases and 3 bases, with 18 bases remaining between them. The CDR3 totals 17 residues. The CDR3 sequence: CASREGRGLVGANVLTF. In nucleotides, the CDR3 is TGTGCCAGCAGAGAAGGAAGGGGTTTGGTTGGGGCCAACGTCCTGACTTTC.

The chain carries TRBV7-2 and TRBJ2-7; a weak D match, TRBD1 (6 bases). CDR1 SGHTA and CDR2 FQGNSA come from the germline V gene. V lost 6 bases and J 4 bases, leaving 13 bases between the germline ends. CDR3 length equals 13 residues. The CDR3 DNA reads TGTGCCAGCAGGCGGACAGAACAGTACGAGCAGTACTTC. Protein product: CASRRTEQYEQYF.

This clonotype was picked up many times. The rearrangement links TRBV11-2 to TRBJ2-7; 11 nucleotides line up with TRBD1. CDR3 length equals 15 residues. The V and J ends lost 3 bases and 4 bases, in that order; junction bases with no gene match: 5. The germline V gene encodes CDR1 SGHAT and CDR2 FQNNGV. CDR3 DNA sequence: TGTGCCAGCAGCTTTGATGGACAGGGGGCGTACGAGCAGTACTTC. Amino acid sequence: CASSFDGQGAYEQYF.

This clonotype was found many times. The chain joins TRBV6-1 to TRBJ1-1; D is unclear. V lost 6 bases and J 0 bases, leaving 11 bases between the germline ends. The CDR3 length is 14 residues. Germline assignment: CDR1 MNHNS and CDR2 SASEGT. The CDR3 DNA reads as TGTGCCAGCAGGGTACACCTACTGAACACTGAAGCTTTCTTT. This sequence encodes CASRVHLLNTEAFF.

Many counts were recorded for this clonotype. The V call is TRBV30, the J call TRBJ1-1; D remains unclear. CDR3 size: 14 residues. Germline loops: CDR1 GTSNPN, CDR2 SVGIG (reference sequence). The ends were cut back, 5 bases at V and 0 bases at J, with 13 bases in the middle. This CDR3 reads CAWDDYPVNTEAFF. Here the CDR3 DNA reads TGTGCCTGGGATGATTATCCGGTGAACACTGAAGCTTTCTTT.

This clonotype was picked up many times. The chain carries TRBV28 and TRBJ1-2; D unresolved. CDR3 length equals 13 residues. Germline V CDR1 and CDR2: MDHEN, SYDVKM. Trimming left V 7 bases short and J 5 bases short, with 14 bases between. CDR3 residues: CASKIRGLYGYTF. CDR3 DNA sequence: TGTGCCAGCAAGATCAGAGGGCTGTATGGCTACACCTTC.

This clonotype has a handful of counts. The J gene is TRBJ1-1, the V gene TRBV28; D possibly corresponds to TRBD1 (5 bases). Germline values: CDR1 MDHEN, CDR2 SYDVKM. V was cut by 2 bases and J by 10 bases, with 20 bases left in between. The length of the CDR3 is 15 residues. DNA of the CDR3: TGTGCCAGCAGTTTACTGGCAGGGACCACTCACGGAGCTTTCTTT. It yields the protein CASSLLAGTTHGAFF.

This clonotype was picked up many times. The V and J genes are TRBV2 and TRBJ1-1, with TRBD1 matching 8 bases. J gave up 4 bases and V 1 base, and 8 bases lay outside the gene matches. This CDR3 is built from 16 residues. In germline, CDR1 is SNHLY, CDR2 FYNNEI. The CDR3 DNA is TGTGCCAGCAGTGAAGAGCCAGGGGGCGCGGGCACTGAAGCTTTCTTT. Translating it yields CASSEEPGGAGTEAFF.